The rows below give T cell receptor beta chains drawn from one sample of a study of CD8+ T cells in alopecia areata. Some clones are missing from TCRdb's copy, which holds only in-frame ones; the method was immunoSEQ multiplex PCR. Among 200,000 or so clones, about 56% were seen once, and the ten largest hold around 5.1%. The sequenced material came from CD8+ T cells sorted from blood. The receptors shown here come from a human donor in good health. Each CDR3 is given with its conserved first and last residue. D genes are given only for firm matches. Only some rows state a clone size, as once, few, many or a class for expanded clones.

V gene	clone size	D gene	J gene	CDR3 DNA	CDR3 protein
TRBV4-2	-	TRBD1	TRBJ2-5	TGTGCCAGCAGCCATCCCCGACAGGGGGCGCAGGGGGAGACCCAGTACTTC	CASSHPRQGAQGETQYF
TRBV15	-	-	TRBJ2-5	TGTGCCACCAGCAGAGAAGGCAAGGAGACCCAGTACTTC	CATSREGKETQYF
TRBV5-6	-	-	TRBJ2-7	TGTGCCAGCAGCTTTGGGGCCGGACCCGAGCAGTACTTC	CASSFGAGPEQYF
TRBV2	-	-	TRBJ2-7	TGTGCCAGCAGTGATGAGAGTCTCTACGAGCAGTACTTC	CASSDESLYEQYF
TRBV15	-	-	TRBJ2-5	TGTGCCACCAGCAGAGCCAGTCAAGAGACCCAGTACTTC	CATSRASQETQYF
TRBV29-1	-	-	TRBJ1-2	TGCAGCGTCGAACCCCCGGGACAACTCTATGGCTACACCTTC	CSVEPPGQLYGYTF
TRBV5-6	-	TRBD1	TRBJ1-2	TGTGCCAGCAGCTTGGGCGACAGGGACCCTGATGGCTACACCTTC	CASSLGDRDPDGYTF
TRBV27	-	-	TRBJ1-2	TGTGCCAGCAGTCCCCCCGGGCAGGGCTATGGCTACACCTTC	CASSPPGQGYGYTF
TRBV27	few	-	TRBJ1-2	TGTGCCAGCAGCGGGGGGGGCAACTATGGCTACACCTTC	CASSGGGNYGYTF
TRBV13	-	TRBD1	TRBJ1-4	TGTGCCAGCAGCTCCGGGACAGGGACTGCAAAACTGTTTTTT	CASSSGTGTAKLFF
TRBV7-9	many	-	TRBJ2-5	TGTGCCAGCAGCTTAACGGTGGAGACCCAGTACTTC	CASSLTVETQYF
TRBV29-1	few	-	TRBJ1-2	TGCAGCGTTCACGGACGGATCTATGGCTACACCTTC	CSVHGRIYGYTF